Below, 26 T cell receptor beta chains from the same sample are listed, as sequenced in a study of shared T cell receptors in the human thymus. Only in-frame clones appear in the TCRdb table, and some are missing; sequencing was by immunoSEQ multiplex PCR. Among about 380,000 clones listed, around 93% were seen once. Sequencing input: thymocytes. The source of these receptors is a human donor.

V is TRBV7-3 and J is TRBJ2-1, with a possible D match to TRBD1 (5 bases). This CDR3 is 14 amino acids long. From germline, CDR1 is SGHTA and CDR2 FQGTGA. V was trimmed by 4 bases and J by 1 base, leaving 8 bases between them. The DNA for the CDR3 is TGTGCCAGCAGCTCAGGGTCTTCCTACAATGAGCAGTTCTTC. Translation: CASSSGSSYNEQFF.

The V and J genes are TRBV18 and TRBJ1-3; the D gene is possibly TRBD1 (5 bases). Per the germline V gene, CDR1 is KGHSH and CDR2 is LQKENI. V lost 7 bases to trimming and J lost 4 bases, with 26 bases between them. The CDR3 has 18 amino acids. The CDR3 is CASFTGLTGGAGGNTIYF. The CDR3 region has the DNA TGTGCCAGCTTCACCGGGTTGACTGGAGGGGCAGGAGGAAACACCATATATTTT.

The chain employs TRBV4-2 and TRBJ1-1; D uncertain. The V gene lost 6 bases and the J gene lost 3 bases, with 20 bases spanning the gap. Looked up from germline, CDR1 is LGHNA and CDR2 is YNFKEQ. The CDR3 consists of 16 residues. The CDR3 region is CASRASSEDGDTEAFF. DNA for the CDR3: TGTGCCAGCAGGGCTTCATCGGAGGACGGGGACACTGAAGCTTTCTTT.

This clone is a singleton in its sample. This sequence joins TRBV28 and TRBJ2-1; 7 bases map to TRBD1. V shed 1 base, J shed 10 bases, and the junction held 16 bases outside the gene matches. This CDR3 has 17 residues. Germline CDR1 reads MDHEN; CDR2 reads SYDVKM. CDR3 in amino acids: CASSLLGRGHRGQEQFF. CDR3 coding DNA: TGTGCCAGCAGTTTATTGGGTAGGGGTCACAGGGGACAGGAGCAGTTCTTC.

The DNA of the CDR3 is TGTGCCAGCAGCAAAGGGGGGGAGCTGTTTTTT. It codes for CASSKGGELFF. This chain joins TRBV21-1 and TRBJ2-2. TRBV21-1 is annotated as a pseudogene. The CDR3 covers 11 residues.

V gene TRBV19 combines with J gene TRBJ2-3; 7 nucleotides agree with TRBD1. This CDR3 is 16 amino acids long. The germline CDR1 and CDR2 sequences are LNHDA and SQIVND (reference sequence). The CDR3 DNA reads TGTGCTACCAAGGCAGGGGGTCACCGTCTTTCAGATACGCAGTATTTT. Protein sequence: CATKAGGHRLSDTQYF.

The chain couples TRBV7-9 to TRBJ1-2; 11 bases fit TRBD1. The CDR3 runs to 16 residues. The V segment lost 4 bases and the J segment 8 bases; nucleotides outside the gene matches: 12. CDR1 is SEHNR and CDR2 is FQNEAQ in the germline V gene (reference sequence). This chain's CDR3 is CASSSDGDRGALGYTF. CDR3 DNA sequence: TGTGCCAGCAGCTCCGATGGGGACAGGGGGGCATTGGGCTACACCTTC.

The CDR3 reads CASSLELHREPTDTQYF. CDR3 DNA sequence: TGTGCCAGCAGCTTAGAGCTGCACAGGGAACCCACAGATACGCAGTATTTT. V and J are TRBV7-9 and TRBJ2-3; a weak D match, TRBD1 (6 bases). The CDR3 loop spans 17 amino acids. Trimming pared 1 base from V and 2 bases from J, leaving 16 bases between. CDR1 is SEHNR and CDR2 is FQNEAQ in the germline V gene (reference sequence).

The gene calls are TRBV29-1 and TRBJ2-5; 7 nucleotides line up with TRBD1. The CDR3 totals 13 residues. Germline assignment: CDR1 SQVTM and CDR2 ANQGSEA. Trimming at V came to 6 bases and at J to 3 bases, leaving 7 bases not matched to a gene. CDR3 amino acids: CSVGDRLKETQYF. CDR3 nucleotides: TGCAGCGTGGGGGACAGACTCAAAGAGACCCAGTACTTC.

This clone was observed once. The chain recombines TRBV25-1 with TRBJ1-3, with D unclear. The CDR3 runs 17 residues. V gave up 4 bases and J gave up 3 bases, with 19 bases separating them. Germline CDR1 reads MGHDK; CDR2 reads SYGVNS. The CDR3 spells CASSGIIGNCDGNTIYF. The CDR3 bases are TGTGCCAGCAGTGGGATTATAGGGAACTGCGATGGAAACACCATATATTTT.

The genes are TRBV4-2 and TRBJ2-5; D call uncertain. The V end was cut by 2 bases, the J end by 1 base, with 11 bases between. This CDR3 region has 15 residues. CDR1 and CDR2 (germline): LGHNA, YNFKEQ. Here the CDR3 reads CASSQSLRTQETQYF. The CDR3 nucleotides read TGTGCCAGCAGCCAATCGCTTCGGACCCAAGAGACCCAGTACTTC.

V is TRBV9 and J is TRBJ2-1, with 11 bases identical to TRBD2. The CDR3 has 16 residues. Trimming removed 3 bases from V and 6 bases from J; junction bases left unmatched: 8. CDR1 and CDR2 (germline): SGDLS, YYNGEE. DNA of the CDR3: TGTGCCAGCAGCGCGACTAGCGGGATGTGGGTCAATGAGCAGTTCTTC. Translated: CASSATSGMWVNEQFF.

The chain links TRBV7-2 to TRBJ2-3, with D unclear. V dropped 1 base and J dropped 0 bases, with 8 bases sitting between them. CDR1 is SGHTA and CDR2 is FQGNSA in the germline V gene. The CDR3 has 15 residues. CDR3 protein: CASSLDLISTDTQYF. The CDR3 coding sequence is TGTGCCAGCAGCTTAGACCTGATTAGCACAGATACGCAGTATTTT.

The chain joins TRBV11-2 to TRBJ2-7, with D uncertain. The germline CDR1 and CDR2 sequences are SGHAT and FQNNGV. V was trimmed by 4 bases and J by 4 bases, leaving 17 bases between them. There are 15 residues in the CDR3. This chain's CDR3 is CASSSPPGMGYEQYF. The CDR3 nucleotides are TGTGCCAGCAGCTCCCCCCCCGGTATGGGTTACGAGCAGTACTTC. Using reference TRBV11-2 and TRBJ2-7 for the parts outside the CDR3, the full variable domain is EAGVAQSPRYKIIEKRQSVAFWCNPISGHATLYWYQQILGQGPKLLIQFQNNGVVDDSQLPKDRFSAERLKGVDSTLKIQPAKLEDSAVYLCASSSPPGMGYEQYFGPGTRLTVT.

CDR3 DNA sequence: TGTGCCAGCAGCTCAGAGTTAGCGGGCTCCAATGAGCAGTTCTTC. Translation: CASSSELAGSNEQFF. The chain carries TRBV7-2 and TRBJ2-1, with 7 bases identical to TRBD2. CDR1 SGHTA and CDR2 FQGNSA come from the germline V gene. Trimming at V came to 4 bases and at J to 6 bases, leaving 9 bases not matched to a gene. This CDR3 is 15 amino acids long.

The chain carries TRBV27 and TRBJ2-5, with 7 nucleotides matching TRBD2. The J call is uncertain, as TRBJ2-7 better fits the DNA end. CDR1 and CDR2 from the germline V gene are MNHEY and SMNVEV (reference sequence). The CDR3 consists of 11 residues. The CDR3 DNA is TGTGCCAGCATCCCGGGGGGCGAGCAGTACTTC. Its translation is CASIPGGEQYF.

This chain links TRBV10-3 with TRBJ2-7, with 7 nucleotides matching TRBD2. The CDR3 is 15 amino acids. Germline loops: CDR1 ENHRY, CDR2 SYGVKD. The J segment lost 0 bases and the V segment lost 4 bases, leaving 6 bases of the junction unmatched. CDR3 loop: CAISGTGGDSYEQYF. As DNA, the CDR3 is TGTGCCATCAGTGGCACGGGAGGAGACTCCTACGAGCAGTACTTC.

The sample holds one count of this clone. This chain links TRBV28 with TRBJ2-3, with 9 bases aligning to TRBD2. The germline gives CDR1 MDHEN, CDR2 SYDVKM. V shed 3 bases and J 5 bases; nucleotides not matched to a gene: 15. There are 18 residues in the CDR3. Here the CDR3 DNA reads TGTGCCAGCAGTTTTAGGGTTGTAGCGGGAGTGGAGAAAGATACGCAGTATTTT. Amino acids: CASSFRVVAGVEKDTQYF.

This clone was detected only once. This chain links TRBV28 with TRBJ1-2; 9 bases map to TRBD1. Germline V gives CDR1 MDHEN, CDR2 SYDVKM. V lost 6 bases, J lost 10 bases, and 15 bases stayed unmatched. CDR3 length equals 15 residues. The CDR3 sequence: CASSLPTNRGRVYTF. The CDR3 nucleotides read TGTGCCAGCAGCCTACCAACTAACAGGGGGCGAGTCTACACCTTC.

The chain recombines TRBV5-1 with TRBJ2-3; 11 positions agree with TRBD1. The CDR3 length is 15 residues. V trimming: 4 bases; J trimming: 2 bases; junction bases outside the gene matches: 3. Germline lookup yields CDR1 SGHRS and CDR2 YFSETQ. The CDR3 reads CASSTGQGATDTQYF. CDR3 nucleotides: TGCGCCAGCAGCACCGGACAGGGGGCCACAGATACGCAGTATTTT.

The chain carries TRBV2 and TRBJ1-1; D remains unclear. The CDR3 contains 13 residues. V lost 1 base and J 2 bases, leaving 5 bases between the germline ends. Per germline, CDR1 SNHLY and CDR2 FYNNEI. Written as DNA, the CDR3 is TGTGCCAGCAGTGAAGGGAGAAACACTGAAGCTTTCTTT. Translation: CASSEGRNTEAFF.

V usage is TRBV7-9 and J usage is TRBJ2-1, with 9 bases lining up with TRBD2. Trimming at V came to 3 bases and at J to 10 bases, leaving 7 bases not matched to a gene. CDR3 size: 14 residues. Germline V gene sequence: CDR1 SEHNR, CDR2 FQNEAQ (reference sequence). In DNA form, the CDR3 reads TGTGCCAGCAGCTTGCGGGAGGGCCTCGAGGAGCAGTTCTTC. Its translation is CASSLREGLEEQFF. The whole variable domain, filled in from reference TRBV7-9 and TRBJ2-1, reads DTGVSQNPRHKITKRGQNVTFRCDPISEHNRLYWYRQTLGQGPEFLTYFQNEAQLEKSRLLSDRFSAERPKGSFSTLEIQRTEQGDSAMYLCASSLREGLEEQFFGPGTRLTVL.

The CDR3 loop reads CASSFKDRDGNNEKLFF. The CDR3 nucleotides read TGTGCCAGCAGCTTCAAGGATAGGGACGGTAATAATGAAAAACTGTTTTTT. The chain joins TRBV7-2 to TRBJ1-4, with TRBD1 as a possible D gene (5 bases). In germline, CDR1 is SGHTA, CDR2 FQGNSA. V was cut by 3 bases and J by 4 bases, with 18 bases left in between. The CDR3 totals 17 residues.

V is TRBV11-2 and J is TRBJ2-2, with 9 bases that match TRBD2. The germline CDR1 and CDR2 sequences are SGHAT and FQNNGV. V lost 5 bases, J lost 2 bases, and 6 bases stayed unmatched. The CDR3 spans 16 residues. The CDR3 sequence: CASSQRGLANTGELFF. CDR3 sequence (DNA): TGTGCCAGCAGCCAAAGGGGACTAGCCAACACCGGGGAGCTGTTTTTT.

J is TRBJ2-7 and V is TRBV10-2; perhaps TRBD1 as D (5 bases). The CDR3 loop spans 18 amino acids. Trimming took off 8 bases at V and 0 bases at J, with 26 bases between the two ends. Germline-derived CDR1 and CDR2 are WSHSY and SAAADI. The CDR3 here is CASDSRPKDSLFSYEQYF. The CDR3 nucleotides are TGCGCCAGCGATTCTAGGCCAAAAGACAGCCTGTTCTCCTACGAGCAGTACTTC.

The chain carries TRBV14 and TRBJ1-2, with D uncertain. Per the germline V gene, CDR1 is SGHDN and CDR2 is FVKESK. Trimming cost V 4 bases and J 5 bases, with 20 bases left between them. This CDR3 region has 16 residues. CDR3 protein: CASSRGRGSQVYGYTF. The CDR3 DNA follows: TGTGCCAGCAGCCGAGGGAGAGGGAGTCAGGTTTATGGCTACACCTTC.